Listed below are T cell receptor beta chains from one sample, sequenced in a study of regulatory T cells in long-lasting Graves disease. In TCRdb, the multiplex PCR reads were re-called with MiXCR into one record per CDR3 protein. This repertoire shows about 620,000 distinct CDR3 sequences, roughly 15% found once; its top ten account for approximately 20%. The sample was also linked to a second study, of T cells in Graves' hyperthyroidism and ophthalmopathy.

The input for sequencing was peripheral blood mononuclear cells (PBMCs), taken at new diagnosis, from a patient treated with antithyroid drugs. The receptors were gathered from a woman aged 25 to 39 with Graves disease. Both conserved end residues are part of each CDR3. A D gene is named only where the DNA matches it firmly. Rows give clone size only sometimes, using once, few, many, or a class for an expanded clone.

V gene: TRBV5-1; clone size: many; J gene: TRBJ2-1; D gene: NA; CDR3 protein: CASSPGSYGEQFF; CDR3 DNA: TGCGCCAGCAGTCCAGGGAGCTATGGTGAGCAGTTCTTC
V gene: TRBV28; clone size: many; J gene: TRBJ2-7; D gene: TRBD2; CDR3 protein: CASSFLGDLGEGDEQYF; CDR3 DNA: TGTGCCAGCAGTTTCCTCGGGGACCTCGGGGAGGGTGACGAGCAGTACTTC
V gene: TRBV28; clone size: many; J gene: TRBJ2-3; D gene: TRBD2; CDR3 protein: CASSLRTSGPSTDTQYF; CDR3 DNA: TGTGCCAGCAGTTTACGGACTAGCGGGCCGAGCACAGATACGCAGTATTTT
V gene: TRBV9; clone size: NA; J gene: TRBJ2-5; D gene: NA; CDR3 protein: CASSVWVIGLGTQYF; CDR3 DNA: TGTGCCAGCAGCGTCTGGGTCATTGGGCTGGGGACCCAGTACTTC
V gene: TRBV11-3; clone size: NA; J gene: TRBJ2-3; D gene: TRBD1; CDR3 protein: CASSPRGSRTDTQYF; CDR3 DNA: TGTGCCAGCAGCCCCAGGGGGTCGAGGACAGATACGCAGTATTTT
V gene: TRBV7-9; clone size: few; J gene: TRBJ1-6; D gene: NA; CDR3 protein: CATPEASLNSPLHF; CDR3 DNA: TGTGCCACCCCGGAGGCCAGCTTAAATTCACCCCTCCACTTT
V gene: TRBV6-2/TRBV6-3; clone size: many; J gene: TRBJ1-1; D gene: NA; CDR3 protein: CASSPDRGGTTEAFF; CDR3 DNA: TGTGCCAGCAGTCCCGACCGGGGGGGGACCACTGAAGCTTTCTTT
V gene: TRBV6-1; clone size: many; J gene: TRBJ1-4; D gene: NA; CDR3 protein: CASKQISTNEKLFF; CDR3 DNA: TGTGCCAGCAAGCAGATCTCAACTAATGAAAAACTGTTTTTT
V gene: TRBV3-1; clone size: many; J gene: TRBJ2-1; D gene: NA; CDR3 protein: CASSQRDGYNEQFF; CDR3 DNA: TGTGCCAGCAGCCAACGGGATGGCTACAATGAGCAGTTCTTC
V gene: TRBV7-2; clone size: many; J gene: TRBJ2-7; D gene: NA; CDR3 protein: CASSLEGVRGEQYF; CDR3 DNA: TGTGCCAGCAGCTTAGAGGGGGTAAGGGGAGAGCAGTACTTC
V gene: TRBV24-1; clone size: many; J gene: TRBJ2-2; D gene: NA; CDR3 protein: CATSRGSGELFF; CDR3 DNA: TGTGCCACCAGTCGGGGGAGCGGGGAGCTGTTTTTT
V gene: TRBV28; clone size: many; J gene: TRBJ1-1; D gene: NA; CDR3 protein: CASSPTMTVLNTEAFF; CDR3 DNA: TGTGCCAGCAGTCCTACCATGACGGTACTGAACACTGAAGCTTTCTTT
V gene: TRBV7-3; clone size: NA; J gene: TRBJ2-6; D gene: NA; CDR3 protein: CASSLQAGANVLTF; CDR3 DNA: TGTGCCAGCAGTCTTCAGGCAGGGGCCAACGTCCTGACTTTC
V gene: TRBV20-1; clone size: once; J gene: TRBJ1-3; D gene: NA; CDR3 protein: CSARDKTHSGNTIYF; CDR3 DNA: TGCAGTGCTAGAGACAAGACCCACTCTGGAAACACCATATATTTT
V gene: TRBV27; clone size: NA; J gene: TRBJ1-5; D gene: NA; CDR3 protein: CASSLSGPLQGQPQHF; CDR3 DNA: TGTGCCAGCAGTTTATCGGGACCGCTCCAAGGACAGCCCCAGCATTTT
V gene: TRBV2; clone size: many; J gene: TRBJ2-5; D gene: NA; CDR3 protein: CASRILTVGTQYF; CDR3 DNA: TGTGCCAGCAGGATTTTAACCGTGGGGACCCAGTACTTC
V gene: TRBV7-9; clone size: NA; J gene: TRBJ1-6; D gene: NA; CDR3 protein: CASSLVTGPNSPLHF; CDR3 DNA: TGTGCCAGCAGCTTAGTGACAGGTCCTAATTCACCCCTCCACTTT
V gene: TRBV20-1; clone size: many; J gene: TRBJ1-1; D gene: NA; CDR3 protein: CSARVGPPGTEAFF; CDR3 DNA: TGCAGTGCTAGAGTCGGCCCCCCGGGGACTGAAGCTTTCTTT
V gene: TRBV20-1; clone size: NA; J gene: TRBJ2-3; D gene: NA; CDR3 protein: CSAVNRRANTDTQYF; CDR3 DNA: TGCAGTGCTGTCAACCGCCGGGCCAACACAGATACGCAGTATTTT
V gene: TRBV7-9; clone size: few; J gene: TRBJ2-3; D gene: NA; CDR3 protein: CASSFKPDTQYF; CDR3 DNA: TGTGCCAGCAGCTTCAAGCCCGATACGCAGTATTTT
V gene: TRBV5-1; clone size: few; J gene: TRBJ2-1; D gene: NA; CDR3 protein: CASSWTGNGEQFF; CDR3 DNA: TGCGCCAGCAGCTGGACGGGAAACGGTGAGCAGTTCTTC
V gene: TRBV28; clone size: NA; J gene: TRBJ1-1; D gene: NA; CDR3 protein: CASNLWGNTEAFF; CDR3 DNA: TGTGCCAGCAACCTATGGGGGAACACTGAAGCTTTCTTT
V gene: TRBV7-3; clone size: NA; J gene: TRBJ2-2; D gene: NA; CDR3 protein: CASSPVGGTGELFF; CDR3 DNA: TGTGCCAGCAGCCCCGTAGGTGGGACCGGGGAGCTGTTTTTT
V gene: TRBV15; clone size: many; J gene: TRBJ1-1; D gene: NA; CDR3 protein: CATSLGWETEAFF; CDR3 DNA: TGTGCCACCTCCTTAGGGTGGGAGACTGAAGCTTTCTTT
V gene: TRBV18; clone size: few; J gene: TRBJ1-2; D gene: NA; CDR3 protein: CASSPLQGSDGYTF; CDR3 DNA: TGTGCCAGCTCACCATTACAGGGTAGCGATGGCTACACCTTC
V gene: TRBV6-2/TRBV6-3; clone size: many; J gene: TRBJ1-2; D gene: NA; CDR3 protein: CASSYWYGYRLDGYTF; CDR3 DNA: TGTGCCAGCAGTTATTGGTACGGGTACAGGTTGGATGGCTACACCTTC
V gene: TRBV28; clone size: many; J gene: TRBJ1-1; D gene: NA; CDR3 protein: CASSLVIAEAFF; CDR3 DNA: TGTGCCAGCAGTTTGGTAATAGCTGAAGCTTTCTTT
V gene: TRBV6-4; clone size: NA; J gene: TRBJ2-1; D gene: NA; CDR3 protein: CASSALASSINEQFF; CDR3 DNA: TGTGCCAGCAGTGCCCTAGCTTCATCAATCAATGAGCAGTTCTTC
V gene: TRBV19; clone size: once; J gene: TRBJ2-1; D gene: NA; CDR3 protein: CASSIRVTDEQFF; CDR3 DNA: TGTGCCAGTAGTATAAGGGTAACTGATGAGCAGTTCTTC
V gene: TRBV30; clone size: many; J gene: TRBJ2-3; D gene: TRBD2; CDR3 protein: CASGLAGSDTQYF; CDR3 DNA: TGTGCCTCAGGACTAGCGGGCTCGGATACGCAGTATTTT
V gene: TRBV29-1; clone size: many; J gene: TRBJ1-2; D gene: NA; CDR3 protein: CSVEVLGGYTF; CDR3 DNA: TGCAGCGTTGAAGTCCTCGGGGGCTACACCTTC
V gene: TRBV30; clone size: NA; J gene: TRBJ1-2; D gene: NA; CDR3 protein: CAWSGSMPYGYTF; CDR3 DNA: TGTGCCTGGAGTGGTTCTATGCCTTATGGCTACACCTTC
V gene: TRBV9; clone size: NA; J gene: TRBJ2-6; D gene: NA; CDR3 protein: CASSPTVLGGPKPSGANVLTF; CDR3 DNA: TGTGCCAGCAGCCCAACGGTTTTGGGGGGTCCAAAGCCCTCTGGGGCCAACGTCCTGACTTTC
V gene: TRBV20-1; clone size: many; J gene: TRBJ1-1; D gene: NA; CDR3 protein: CSARDSKHEAFF; CDR3 DNA: TGCAGTGCTAGAGACAGCAAACATGAAGCTTTCTTT
V gene: TRBV5-6; clone size: NA; J gene: TRBJ2-3; D gene: NA; CDR3 protein: CASSLRVADTQYF; CDR3 DNA: TGTGCCAGCAGCTTGCGGGTAGCGGATACGCAGTATTTT
V gene: TRBV28; clone size: many; J gene: TRBJ1-2; D gene: NA; CDR3 protein: CASSPGVGGYTF; CDR3 DNA: TGTGCCAGCAGCCCAGGGGTTGGGGGCTACACCTTC
V gene: TRBV20-1; clone size: NA; J gene: TRBJ1-1; D gene: NA; CDR3 protein: CSAVMNTEAFF; CDR3 DNA: TGCAGTGCCGTAATGAACACTGAAGCTTTCTTT
V gene: TRBV30; clone size: many; J gene: TRBJ2-6; D gene: TRBD1; CDR3 protein: CAWTSGGLERVLTF; CDR3 DNA: TGTGCCTGGACATCAGGGGGCCTCGAACGCGTCCTGACTTTC
V gene: TRBV5-1; clone size: few; J gene: TRBJ1-2; D gene: TRBD1; CDR3 protein: CASSSGQAYGYTF; CDR3 DNA: TGCGCCAGCAGCTCCGGACAGGCCTATGGCTACACCTTC
V gene: TRBV30; clone size: many; J gene: TRBJ1-1; D gene: TRBD1; CDR3 protein: CAWSRTGSNTEAFF; CDR3 DNA: TGTGCCTGGAGTAGGACAGGGTCGAACACTGAAGCTTTCTTT
V gene: TRBV11-2; clone size: many; J gene: TRBJ1-2; D gene: NA; CDR3 protein: CASSPRTAGGIYGYTF; CDR3 DNA: TGTGCCAGCAGCCCTAGGACGGCCGGAGGGATCTATGGCTACACCTTC
V gene: TRBV7-9; clone size: many; J gene: TRBJ1-2; D gene: NA; CDR3 protein: CASSSENFGGTF; CDR3 DNA: TGTGCCAGCAGCAGCGAAAATTTTGGAGGCACCTTC
V gene: TRBV4-1; clone size: NA; J gene: TRBJ2-2; D gene: TRBD1; CDR3 protein: CASRAGTEATGELFF; CDR3 DNA: TGCGCCAGCAGGGCCGGGACAGAGGCCACCGGGGAGCTGTTTTTT
V gene: TRBV12-3/TRBV12-4; clone size: many; J gene: TRBJ1-4; D gene: NA; CDR3 protein: CASSLSGQEKLFF; CDR3 DNA: TGTGCCAGCAGTTTATCGGGCCAGGAAAAACTGTTTTTT
V gene: TRBV20-1; clone size: NA; J gene: TRBJ2-7; D gene: TRBD2; CDR3 protein: CSARVAGTMSDEQYF; CDR3 DNA: TGCAGTGCTAGAGTCGCTGGGACTATGTCCGACGAGCAGTACTTC
V gene: TRBV28; clone size: NA; J gene: TRBJ2-3; D gene: NA; CDR3 protein: CASSLSPDRNTDTQYF; CDR3 DNA: TGTGCCAGCAGTTTAAGTCCGGACAGAAACACAGATACGCAGTATTTT
V gene: TRBV28; clone size: many; J gene: TRBJ1-1; D gene: NA; CDR3 protein: CASRRSNSMNTEAFF; CDR3 DNA: TGTGCCAGCAGACGCTCGAACAGTATGAACACTGAAGCTTTCTTT
V gene: TRBV19; clone size: NA; J gene: TRBJ1-2; D gene: NA; CDR3 protein: CASSAREGNYGYTF; CDR3 DNA: TGTGCCAGTAGTGCACGCGAAGGGAACTATGGCTACACCTTC
V gene: TRBV2; clone size: many; J gene: TRBJ1-2; D gene: NA; CDR3 protein: CASSDVVGVGYTF; CDR3 DNA: TGTGCCAGCAGTGACGTTGTAGGGGTAGGCTACACCTTC
V gene: TRBV15; clone size: many; J gene: TRBJ2-7; D gene: TRBD2; CDR3 protein: CATSSGLALSYEQYF; CDR3 DNA: TGTGCCACCAGCAGCGGACTAGCGCTTTCCTACGAGCAGTACTTC